This entry is about one T cell receptor beta chain. The data derive from a study of blood T cell repertoires in COVID-19. Study context: Sources were T cells, B-cell-depleted T cells, or PBMCs; the material itself was cDNA or gDNA.

Ages ranged from 18 to 89 years, with residence in about two dozen US areas. The V and J ends lost 4 bases and 6 bases respectively, with 13 bases between them. This CDR3 is 14 amino acids long. Per the germline V gene, CDR1 is SGDLS and CDR2 is YYNGEE. Using immunoSEQ multiplex PCR, the repertoire was profiled, and TCRdb retains in-frame clones only, with some absent. Among some 150,000 clones listed, around 83% were seen once. This chain connects TRBV9 to TRBJ2-2; a possible D gene is TRBD1 (6 bases). The source of this sequence is a woman in her forties or fifties in a cohort exposed to, infected with or recovered from COVID-19 (not recorded which). Sequencing input: PBMCs or T cells enriched from blood (not recorded which). The CDR3 DNA reads TGTGCCAGCAGCCCTCAGACAGGCTCCGGGGAGCTGTTTTTT. Its protein is CASSPQTGSGELFF.